These 17 T cell receptor beta chains share one sample of origin, sequenced in a study of T cells in Graves' hyperthyroidism and ophthalmopathy. The CDR3 regions of TCR beta were amplified from RNA transcripts. First-round RT-PCR targeting the TCR CDR3 was performed with the HTBI primer set. TCRdb re-analysed the multiplex PCR reads in MiXCR, keeping a single row per CDR3 protein. The data contain roughly 640,000 distinct CDR3 sequences, about a sixth of them singletons. Sequenced: blood. All receptors come from a woman aged 40 to 50 with Graves' ophthalmopathy.

This clonotype was seen at least ten times. The chain has TRBV18 and TRBJ2-1; TRBD2 matches at 7 bases. The CDR3 is 13 residues long. V shed 4 bases and J 6 bases; nucleotides not matched to a gene: 3. Looked up from germline, CDR1 is KGHSH and CDR2 is LQKENI. For the CDR3, the DNA is TGTGCCAGCTCACAGACTAGCATCAATGAGCAGTTCTTC. It is translated as CASSQTSINEQFF.

The chain combines TRBV5-1 with TRBJ2-3; TRBD2 might be the D (5 bases). V gave up 2 bases and J gave up 0 bases, with 10 bases separating them. Per germline, CDR1 SGHRS and CDR2 YFSETQ. The CDR3 runs to 15 residues. CDR3 amino acids: CASSFSAPSTDTQYF. DNA of the CDR3: TGCGCCAGCAGCTTTAGCGCCCCTAGCACAGATACGCAGTATTTT.

This clonotype appeared many times. The chain uses TRBV2 and TRBJ2-1; 8 positions agree with TRBD1. The CDR3 length is 16 residues. Germline V gives CDR1 SNHLY, CDR2 FYNNEI. Trimming removed 3 bases from V and 5 bases from J; junction bases left unmatched: 9. CDR3 bases: TGTGCCAGCAGTGAGAGCGCCGGGACAGGTCACAATGAGCAGTTCTTC. It translates to CASSESAGTGHNEQFF.

This clonotype was observed a few times. The gene calls are TRBV19 and TRBJ1-2, with TRBD1 matching 8 bases. Per the germline V gene, CDR1 is LNHDA and CDR2 is SQIVND (reference sequence). The V segment lost 6 bases and the J segment 6 bases; nucleotides outside the gene matches: 12. The CDR3 extends over 15 amino acids. The DNA for the CDR3 is TGTGCCAGTAGCTATTCCGGGACAGGCACTAATGGCTACACCTTC. This codes for CASSYSGTGTNGYTF.

Details on this clonotype: Germline and junction disagree at one end, which may indicate a read error. The chain combines TRBV18 with TRBJ2-2; 9 positions match TRBD1. The CDR3 consists of 15 residues. Germline V gene data show CDR1 as KGHSH and CDR2 as LQKENI. The CDR3 bases are TGTGCCAGCTCTCCACGACAGGGGGTCACCGGGGAGCTGTTTTTT. Protein sequence: CASSPRQGVTGELFF.

This clonotype was seen more than once but under ten times. V is TRBV6-2 or TRBV6-3 and J is TRBJ1-1; D remains ambiguous. V shed 10 bases and J shed 1 base, with 16 bases lying between them. Germline values: CDR1 MNHEY, CDR2 SVGEGT. This CDR3 contains 14 residues. Here the CDR3 reads CATQLQWQNTEAFF. The CDR3 coding sequence is TGTGCCACCCAGTTACAATGGCAGAACACTGAAGCTTTCTTT.

The chain has TRBV9 and TRBJ1-2; 7 nucleotides line up with TRBD1. The CDR3 consists of 13 residues. J gave up 8 bases and V 0 bases, and 4 bases lay outside the gene matches. The germline gives CDR1 SGDLS, CDR2 YYNGEE. CDR3 DNA sequence: TGTGCCAGCAGCGTAGCGACAGGGAACGGCTACACCTTC. It is translated as CASSVATGNGYTF.

The chain couples TRBV6-1 to TRBJ2-7, with D tentatively TRBD1 or TRBD2 (5 bases each). The ends were cut back, 7 bases at V and 3 bases at J, with 10 bases in the middle. The CDR3 covers 12 residues. The germline CDR1 and CDR2 sequences are MNHNS and SASEGT. CDR3 DNA: TGTGCCAGCAAAGGGGACCTCTACGAGCAGTACTTC. Its protein product is CASKGDLYEQYF.

The V call is TRBV11-2, the J call TRBJ2-1; 14 bases are shared with TRBD2. The CDR3 runs 16 residues. The trim removed 5 bases at V and 8 bases at J, leaving 8 bases unmatched. Germline CDR1 and CDR2: SGHAT and FQNNGV. CDR3 residues: CASSLGGTSGSDEQFF. The CDR3 nucleotides are TGTGCCAGCAGCCTGGGGGGGACTAGCGGGAGTGATGAGCAGTTCTTC.

The chain has TRBV5-1 and TRBJ2-3, with 7 bases that match TRBD1. The CDR3 is 16 residues long. V shed 5 bases and J 1 base; nucleotides not matched to a gene: 10. Germline CDR1 SGHRS, CDR2 YFSETQ. CDR3 coding DNA: TGCGCCAGCAGACGACCGGGGACAGACCGCACAGATACGCAGTATTTT. Translation gives CASRRPGTDRTDTQYF.

This clonotype was observed many times. This rearrangement joins TRBV28 to TRBJ2-7; D is unresolved. In germline, CDR1 is MDHEN, CDR2 SYDVKM. Trimming removed 4 bases from V and 2 bases from J, with 12 bases in between. This CDR3 has 14 amino acids. The CDR3 reads CASSSYTYPYEQYF. In DNA form, the CDR3 reads TGTGCCAGCAGTTCATACACCTATCCCTACGAGCAGTACTTC. The whole variable domain, filled in from reference TRBV28 and TRBJ2-7, reads DVKVTQSSRYLVKRTGEKVFLECVQDMDHENMFWYRQDPGLGLRLIYFSYDVKMKEKGDIPEGYSVSREKKERFSLILESASTNQTSMYLCASSSYTYPYEQYFGPGTRLTVT.

The genes are TRBV13 and TRBJ2-7; 8 bases match TRBD2. Germline V gives CDR1 PRHDT, CDR2 FYEKMQ (reference sequence). This CDR3 spans 12 amino acids. With 5 bases clipped from V and 6 bases from J, the junction kept 3 bases outside the gene matches. In nucleotides, the CDR3 is TGTGCCAGCAGCCGGACTAGCAGCGAGCAGTACTTC. Translation gives CASSRTSSEQYF.

There are a few counts of this clonotype. The gene calls are TRBV12-3 or TRBV12-4 and TRBJ1-3; no reliable D call. The V end was cut by 4 bases, the J end by 8 bases, with 9 bases between. This CDR3 comprises 12 residues. The CDR3 here is CASSSAVDTIYF. CDR3 nucleotides: TGTGCCAGCAGTTCCGCAGTCGACACCATATATTTT.

This clonotype showed up many times. CDR3 sequence (DNA): TGTGCCACGGGGGGACCAAGCAATGAGCAGTTCTTC. Translation: CATGGPSNEQFF. J is TRBJ2-1 and V is TRBV2; TRBD2 aligns across 7 bases. The CDR3 extends over 12 amino acids. V dropped 10 bases and J dropped 6; count of bases not matched to a gene: 6. CDR1 and CDR2 (germline): SNHLY, FYNNEI.

This clonotype was recorded at least ten times. The chain links TRBV2 to TRBJ2-3, with 12 bases fitting TRBD1. The ends lost 6 bases at V and 5 bases at J; junction bases unmatched: 6. The germline V gene has CDR1 SNHLY and CDR2 FYNNEI. The CDR3 spans 15 residues. Here the CDR3 reads CASSPGQGARDTQYF. CDR3 nucleotides: TGTGCCAGCAGCCCGGGACAGGGGGCGCGAGATACGCAGTATTTT.

The rearrangement joins TRBV6-1 to TRBJ1-6; 10 bases agree with TRBD1. This CDR3 spans 17 amino acids. Germline V CDR1 and CDR2: MNHNS, SASEGT. J lost 5 bases, V lost 6 bases, and 10 bases had no gene match. The CDR3, as DNA: TGTGCCAGCAGCCAACGGACAGGGGGGGTCCATAATTCACCCCTCCACTTT. This sequence encodes CASSQRTGGVHNSPLHF.

In its sample, this clonotype was seen a few times. The chain employs TRBV29-1 and TRBJ2-1; D gene unclear. This CDR3 comprises 12 residues. In germline, CDR1 is SQVTM, CDR2 ANQGSEA. The ends were cut back, 1 base at V and 6 bases at J, with 7 bases in the middle. The CDR3 sequence is CSVEVVGNEQFF. DNA for the CDR3: TGCAGCGTTGAAGTAGTGGGCAATGAGCAGTTCTTC.